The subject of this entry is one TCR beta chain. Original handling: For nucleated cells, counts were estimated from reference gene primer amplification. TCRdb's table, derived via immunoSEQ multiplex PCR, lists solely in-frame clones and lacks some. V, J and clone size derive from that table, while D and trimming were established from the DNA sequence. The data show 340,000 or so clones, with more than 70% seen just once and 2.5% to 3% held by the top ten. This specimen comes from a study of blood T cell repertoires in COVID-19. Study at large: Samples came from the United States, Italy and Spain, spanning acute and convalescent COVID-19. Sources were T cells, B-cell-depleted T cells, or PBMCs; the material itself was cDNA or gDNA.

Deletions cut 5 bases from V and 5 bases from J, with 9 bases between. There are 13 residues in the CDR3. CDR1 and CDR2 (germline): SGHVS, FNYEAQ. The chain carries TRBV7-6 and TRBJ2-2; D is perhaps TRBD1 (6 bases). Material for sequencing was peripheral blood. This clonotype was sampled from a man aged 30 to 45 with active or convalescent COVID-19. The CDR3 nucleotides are TGTGCCAGCAGCCGTCAGGGGACCGGGGAGCTGTTTTTT. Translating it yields CASSRQGTGELFF.